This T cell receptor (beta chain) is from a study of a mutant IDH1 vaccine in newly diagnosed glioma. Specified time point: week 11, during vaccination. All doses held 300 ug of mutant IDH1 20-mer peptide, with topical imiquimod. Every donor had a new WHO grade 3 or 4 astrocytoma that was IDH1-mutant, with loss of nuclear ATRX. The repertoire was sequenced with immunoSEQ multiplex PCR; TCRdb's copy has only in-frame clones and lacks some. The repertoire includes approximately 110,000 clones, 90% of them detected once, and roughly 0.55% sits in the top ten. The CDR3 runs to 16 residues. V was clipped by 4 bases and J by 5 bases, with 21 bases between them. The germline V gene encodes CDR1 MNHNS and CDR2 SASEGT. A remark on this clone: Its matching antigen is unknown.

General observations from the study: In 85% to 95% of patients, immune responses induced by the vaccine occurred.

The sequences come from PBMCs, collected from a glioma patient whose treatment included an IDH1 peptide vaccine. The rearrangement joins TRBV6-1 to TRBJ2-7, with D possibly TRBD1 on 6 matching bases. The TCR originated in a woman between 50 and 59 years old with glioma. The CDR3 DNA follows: TGTGCCAGCAGTGGGGAGTTCAGGGGATTTTTCGACGAGCAGTACTTC. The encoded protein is CASSGEFRGFFDEQYF.